The 31 T cell receptor beta chains below come from one sample, sequenced in a study of blood T cell repertoires in COVID-19. TCRdb keeps only in-frame clones here, not all; method: immunoSEQ multiplex PCR. The table lists under 250,000 clones, approximately 80% of them singletons. Sequenced input: peripheral blood. The source is a woman between 65 and 79 years old with acute or convalescent COVID-19.

The table lists this clone with a few counts. The chain uses TRBV6-5 and TRBJ2-3, with 7 bases fitting TRBD1. Trimming at V came to 2 bases and at J to 1 base, leaving 0 bases not matched to a gene. Germline assignment: CDR1 MNHEY and CDR2 SVGAGI. The CDR3 spans 14 residues. The CDR3 sequence: CASSYGQGTDTQYF. Here the CDR3 DNA reads TGTGCCAGCAGTTACGGACAGGGCACAGATACGCAGTATTTT.

The chain carries TRBV5-1 and TRBJ1-3; 8 nucleotides match TRBD1. Trimming cost V 4 bases and J 4 bases; bases outside gene matches: 7. Germline CDR1 is SGHRS and CDR2 is YFSETQ. The CDR3 spans 15 residues. In nucleotides, the CDR3 is TGCGCCAGCAGCCGGACAGGGCCTTCGGGAAACACCATATATTTT. Translation gives CASSRTGPSGNTIYF.

In its sample, this clone was seen a few times. The rearrangement uses TRBV15 and TRBJ1-2, with D perhaps TRBD1 (5 bases). Per germline, CDR1 LNHNV and CDR2 YYDKDF (reference sequence). The CDR3 sequence is 13 residues long. V shed 4 bases and J shed 2 bases, with 8 bases lying between them. The DNA of the CDR3 is TGTGCCACCAGCACCGCAGGGAACTATGGCTACACCTTC. The encoded protein is CATSTAGNYGYTF.

This clone was counted a few times. This chain uses TRBV24-1 with TRBJ2-7; 8 bases are shared with TRBD1. Losses at the gene ends were 5 bases for V and 6 bases for J; bases not matched to a gene: 11. CDR3 length: 15 amino acids. From germline, CDR1 is KGHDR and CDR2 SFDVKD. The CDR3 sequence: CATSGGGTGGREQYF. The CDR3 DNA sequence: TGTGCCACCAGTGGGGGCGGGACAGGTGGGCGCGAGCAGTACTTC.

This rearrangement joins TRBV18 to TRBJ1-1; TRBD1 agrees at 8 bases. The CDR3 runs to 14 residues. Per the germline V gene, CDR1 is KGHSH and CDR2 is LQKENI. The V and J ends lost 5 bases and 4 bases, in that order; junction bases with no gene match: 6. The CDR3 region has the DNA TGTGCCAGCTCATCCGACAGGGGTGTCACTGAAGCTTTCTTT. Translated: CASSSDRGVTEAFF. Full variable domain (remainder filled in from reference TRBV18 and TRBJ1-1): NAGVMQNPRHLVRRRGQEARLRCSPMKGHSHVYWYRQLPEEGLKFMVYLQKENIIDESGMPKERFSAEFPKEGPSILRIQQVVRGDSAAYFCASSSDRGVTEAFFGQGTRLTVV.

This clone was counted a few times. The rearrangement joins TRBV7-9 to TRBJ1-5; maybe TRBD1 (5 bases). The CDR3 has 12 amino acids. Germline V lookup: CDR1 SEHNR, CDR2 FQNEAQ (reference sequence). Trimming left V 5 bases short and J 5 bases short, with 7 bases between. This CDR3 is CASSPQDQPQHF. For the CDR3, the DNA is TGTGCCAGCAGCCCACAGGATCAGCCCCAGCATTTT.

In this sample, this clone turned up a few times. The chain recombines TRBV6-5 with TRBJ2-1; 10 positions match TRBD2. The V segment lost 2 bases and the J segment 4 bases; nucleotides outside the gene matches: 2. From germline, CDR1 is MNHEY and CDR2 SVGAGI. This CDR3 has 15 amino acids. The CDR3 nucleotides are TGTGCCAGCAGTTACGGTAGCGGGGGGTACAATGAGCAGTTCTTC. It translates to CASSYGSGGYNEQFF.

V is TRBV7-2 and J is TRBJ2-2; the D gene is possibly TRBD1 (5 bases). Germline-derived CDR1 and CDR2 are SGHTA and FQGNSA. The CDR3 consists of 16 residues. V was cut by 1 base and J by 3 bases, with 12 bases left in between. The CDR3 region is CASSLEVRAYTGELFF. The CDR3 nucleotides are TGTGCCAGCAGCTTAGAGGTCAGGGCCTACACCGGGGAGCTGTTTTTT.

This clone was detected only a few times. The V call is TRBV7-2, the J call TRBJ1-2; D possibly corresponds to TRBD1 (5 bases). Trimming pared 8 bases from V and 3 bases from J, leaving 13 bases between. This CDR3 region has 13 residues. Germline lookup yields CDR1 SGHTA and CDR2 FQGNSA. The CDR3 DNA sequence: TGTGCCAGCGGACTCGGGGGGTACTATGGCTACACCTTC. It translates to CASGLGGYYGYTF.

The chain links TRBV11-2 to TRBJ1-1; D unclear. CDR3 size: 15 residues. V lost 5 bases, J lost 0 bases, and 13 bases lay in between. Germline loops: CDR1 SGHAT, CDR2 FQNNGV. CDR3 protein: CASSPRAGLNTEAFF. For the CDR3, the DNA is TGTGCCAGCAGCCCGAGGGCGGGATTGAACACTGAAGCTTTCTTT.

A word on this clone: Distinct nucleotide sequences in the sample also encode this CDR3. In DNA form, the CDR3 reads TGTGCCAGCAGCTTATTCATGAACACTGAAGCTTTCTTT. It translates to CASSLFMNTEAFF. V and J are TRBV7-2 and TRBJ1-1; no firm D call. In germline, CDR1 is SGHTA, CDR2 FQGNSA. Trimming shortened V by 2 bases and J by 0 bases, and 4 bases separated the two germline ends. This CDR3 spans 13 amino acids.

The CDR3 nucleotides read TGTGCCACCAGTGATTCAAGTTCGAGTAATGAGCAGTTCTTC. Translating gives CATSDSSSSNEQFF. This sequence joins TRBV24-1 and TRBJ2-1; D is uncertain. V shed 2 bases and J shed 7 bases, with 11 bases lying between them. CDR1 is KGHDR and CDR2 is SFDVKD in the germline V gene. The CDR3 length is 14 residues.

This clone was picked up a small number of times. J is TRBJ1-2 and V is TRBV4-3; weak D call: TRBD1 (5 bases). The CDR3 length is 18 residues. Germline CDR1 reads LGHNA; CDR2 reads YSLEER. V was cut by 0 bases and J by 4 bases, with 21 bases left in between. The CDR3 sequence is CASSQDRTFFGGLYGYTF. The CDR3 nucleotides are TGCGCCAGCAGCCAAGATCGTACTTTCTTTGGGGGACTCTATGGCTACACCTTC.

The chain employs TRBV11-2 and TRBJ1-2; TRBD1 aligns across 8 bases. V gave up 1 base and J gave up 5 bases; unmatched junction bases: 0. CDR3 size: 13 residues. Germline loops: CDR1 SGHAT, CDR2 FQNNGV. In DNA form, the CDR3 reads TGTGCCAGCAGCTTAGGGACAGGGTATGGCTACACCTTC. It yields the protein CASSLGTGYGYTF.

J is TRBJ1-6 and V is TRBV5-1, with TRBD1 matching 7 bases. V shed 6 bases, J shed 6 bases, and the junction held 3 bases outside the gene matches. The CDR3 loop spans 13 amino acids. Germline V lookup: CDR1 SGHRS, CDR2 YFSETQ. CDR3 sequence reads: CASTRDSNSPLHF. CDR3 nucleotide sequence: TGCGCCAGCACCAGGGACAGTAATTCACCCCTCCACTTT.

The rearrangement links TRBV6-5 to TRBJ2-5, with D possibly matching TRBD2 (5 bases). CDR1 is MNHEY, CDR2 SVGAGI, per germline. The length of the CDR3 is 13 residues. Trimming shortened V by 6 bases and J by 4 bases, and 12 bases separated the two germline ends. The CDR3 loop is CASRDSKGETQYF. The CDR3 bases are TGTGCCAGCAGGGACTCGAAGGGAGAGACCCAGTACTTC.

This clone was recorded a few times. The rearrangement joins TRBV19 to TRBJ1-3, with a weak D call TRBD1 (5 bases). The CDR3 is 16 residues long. The V gene lost 4 bases and the J gene lost 4 bases, with 17 bases spanning the gap. Germline V CDR1 and CDR2: LNHDA, SQIVND (reference sequence). As DNA, the CDR3 is TGTGCCAGTAGTACCATCCGGACAAGAGGCGGAAACACCATATATTTT. Encoded protein: CASSTIRTRGGNTIYF.

This chain uses TRBV6-6 with TRBJ2-7; perhaps TRBD1 as D (6 bases). The V end lost 4 bases, the J end lost 1 base, and 11 bases lay between the germline ends. Germline V gene lookup returns CDR1 MNHNY and CDR2 SVGAGI (reference sequence). CDR3 size: 14 residues. The CDR3 loop is CASSFLGQSYEQYF. DNA for the CDR3: TGTGCCAGCAGTTTTCTAGGACAGTCCTACGAGCAGTACTTC.

J is TRBJ2-3 and V is TRBV6-6; the D gene is possibly TRBD1 (5 bases). Germline V gives CDR1 MNHNY, CDR2 SVGAGI (reference sequence). This CDR3 has 13 residues. V was pared by 5 bases and J by 4 bases, with 10 bases between. The CDR3: CASSVQGSDTQYF. CDR3 DNA sequence: TGTGCCAGCAGTGTTCAGGGATCAGATACGCAGTATTTT.

The chain is built from TRBV27 and TRBJ1-6, with 9 bases identical to TRBD1. J lost 8 bases, V lost 3 bases, and 8 bases had no gene match. The CDR3 sequence is 16 residues long. The germline CDR1 and CDR2 sequences are MNHEY and SMNVEV (reference sequence). The CDR3 bases are TGTGCCAGCAGTTTTCGGGGGACAGGGCGGTATTCACCCCTCCACTTT. Its translation: CASSFRGTGRYSPLHF.

J is TRBJ2-7 and V is TRBV6-5; no clear D. Trimming removed 5 bases from V and 5 bases from J, with 16 bases in between. Germline V CDR1 and CDR2: MNHEY, SVGAGI. There are 14 residues in the CDR3. The CDR3 sequence: CASSKAENRNEQYF. The CDR3 region has the DNA TGTGCCAGCAGTAAGGCGGAAAATCGGAACGAGCAGTACTTC.

Only one count was recorded for this clone. V and J are TRBV2 and TRBJ2-2; D perhaps matches TRBD2 (6 bases). CDR1 and CDR2 from the germline V gene are SNHLY and FYNNEI. The CDR3 runs 16 residues. The V gene lost 3 bases and the J gene lost 4 bases, with 15 bases spanning the gap. In nucleotides, the CDR3 is TGTGCCAGCAGTGACCAGGGAGGTCCGGGCACCGGGGAGCTGTTTTTT. This encodes CASSDQGGPGTGELFF.

Comments on this clone: The same CDR3 can be traced to other DNA sequences in this sample. This chain uses TRBV6-5 with TRBJ1-2; D may be TRBD1 (5 bases). CDR1 is MNHEY and CDR2 is SVGAGI in the germline V gene. The CDR3 is 13 amino acids. Trimming removed 2 bases at V and 5 bases at J, with 9 bases between. The CDR3 DNA reads TGTGCCAGCAGTTACGCAGGGAATTATGGCTACACCTTC. Encoded protein: CASSYAGNYGYTF.

The rearrangement links TRBV14 to TRBJ1-2; D unclear. Germline assignment: CDR1 SGHDN and CDR2 FVKESK. The CDR3 has 12 amino acids. Deletions cut 0 bases from V and 3 bases from J, with 2 bases between. This CDR3 reads CASSQDYYGYTF. CDR3 sequence (DNA): TGTGCCAGCAGCCAAGACTACTATGGCTACACCTTC.

This clone was seen once. The chain has TRBV10-2 and TRBJ1-6, with D unclear. CDR3 size: 14 residues. V was trimmed by 2 bases and J by 7 bases, leaving 9 bases between them. The germline V gene encodes CDR1 WSHSY and CDR2 SAAADI. The CDR3 sequence: CASSEGQLNSPLHF. The CDR3 nucleotides are TGCGCCAGCAGTGAGGGGCAGCTAAATTCACCCCTCCACTTT.

The chain links TRBV13 to TRBJ2-7, with 13 bases that match TRBD2. Germline V gene sequence: CDR1 PRHDT, CDR2 FYEKMQ (reference sequence). Trimming at V came to 5 bases and at J to 5 bases, leaving 12 bases not matched to a gene. The CDR3 runs to 17 residues. The CDR3 loop reads CASSPRLAGGLPDEQYF. DNA of the CDR3: TGTGCCAGCAGCCCCCGACTAGCGGGGGGTCTACCTGACGAGCAGTACTTC.

The chain employs TRBV7-2 and TRBJ1-1; D is ambiguous. Per the germline V gene, CDR1 is SGHTA and CDR2 is FQGNSA. The V and J ends lost 3 bases and 1 base respectively, with 6 bases between them. CDR3 length: 13 residues. For the CDR3, the DNA is TGTGCCAGCAGCTTGGCGGGGAACACTGAAGCTTTCTTT. Protein: CASSLAGNTEAFF.

The chain uses TRBV5-4 and TRBJ2-5; 7 nucleotides match TRBD1. After removal of 5 bases from V and 5 bases from J, the junction contained 6 bases not matched to a gene. This CDR3 has 13 amino acids. CDR1 is SGHNT and CDR2 is YYREEE in the germline V gene (reference sequence). The CDR3 spells CASRNRGRETQYF. CDR3 sequence (DNA): TGTGCCAGCAGAAACAGGGGCAGGGAGACCCAGTACTTC.

The rearrangement links TRBV6-4 to TRBJ1-1; TRBD1 might be the D (5 bases). The germline CDR1 and CDR2 sequences are MRHNA and SNTAGT. V was pared by 3 bases and J by 1 base, with 6 bases between. The CDR3 is 13 residues long. CDR3 in amino acids: CASSDTGNTEAFF. The CDR3, as DNA: TGTGCCAGCAGTGATACAGGGAACACTGAAGCTTTCTTT.

The chain recombines TRBV6-6 with TRBJ2-6; maybe TRBD1 (5 bases). Germline-derived CDR1 and CDR2 are MNHNY and SVGAGI (reference sequence). The CDR3 has 15 residues. V lost 4 bases to trimming and J lost 7 bases, with 14 bases between them. The CDR3 reads CASSSQGVEANVLTF. CDR3 nucleotides: TGTGCCAGCAGTTCACAAGGGGTGGAAGCCAACGTCCTGACTTTC.

This chain joins TRBV4-1 and TRBJ1-4; 9 bases agree with TRBD1. The CDR3 runs to 18 residues. Per the germline V gene, CDR1 is MGHRA and CDR2 is YSYEKL. Trimming at V came to 1 base and at J to 4 bases, leaving 10 bases not matched to a gene. CDR3 region: CASSQGLMPGQGNEKLFF. For the CDR3, the DNA is TGCGCCAGCAGCCAAGGATTAATGCCGGGACAGGGTAATGAAAAACTGTTTTTT.